Shown below are 2 T cell receptor beta chains from a single sample sequenced in a study of blood T cell repertoires in COVID-19. Measured with immunoSEQ multiplex PCR; TCRdb has only the in-frame clones, and not every one. Among about 73,000 clones listed, 75% to 95% were seen once. Material: peripheral blood. The receptors originated from a woman aged 18-29 years with acute or convalescent COVID-19.

V and J are TRBV6-5 and TRBJ2-3; TRBD2 matches 13 bases. With V trimmed by 6 bases and J by 1 base, 1 base remained unmatched. CDR3 length equals 15 residues. Germline CDR1 MNHEY, CDR2 SVGAGI. As DNA, the CDR3 is TGTGCCAGCAGCGGGACTAGCGGGGGCACAGATACGCAGTATTTT. It translates to CASSGTSGGTDTQYF.

This clone was seen a single time. The V and J genes are TRBV24-1 and TRBJ2-3; 8 nucleotides match TRBD1. This CDR3 spans 18 amino acids. Per the germline V gene, CDR1 is KGHDR and CDR2 is SFDVKD. With 3 bases clipped from V and 5 bases from J, the junction kept 15 bases outside the gene matches. CDR3 sequence reads: CATSDTTGDRLEEDTQYF. The DNA of the CDR3 is TGTGCCACCAGTGATACCACCGGGGACAGGTTGGAGGAAGATACGCAGTATTTT.